These T cell receptor beta chains were read from a single sample in a study of shared clonotypes between healthy human individuals. The table came from immunoSEQ multiplex PCR; TCRdb's copy has only in-frame clones and leaves some out. The sample has about 600,000 clones, 95% to 98% seen once. Sequenced input: naive CD8+ T cells sorted from blood. The receptors come from a man younger than 40 in good health. The CDR3 runs from the conserved cysteine through the conserved F or W. The order of the fields is clone size, J gene, D gene, V gene, CDR3 protein, CDR3 DNA. A D gene is named only where the DNA matches it firmly. Part of the rows lack a size; the others show once, few, many or a class for expanded clones.

clone_size: .
j_call: TRBJ2-5
d_call: .
v_call: TRBV1
cdr3_aa: CTSNLAGGVETQYF
cdr3_nt: TGCACCAGCAACCTAGCGGGAGGGGTGGAGACCCAGTACTTC

clone_size: .
j_call: TRBJ2-1
d_call: .
v_call: TRBV27
cdr3_aa: CAILLTGPRLARSNEQFF
cdr3_nt: TGTGCCATCCTATTGACAGGGCCGAGACTAGCGCGGAGCAATGAGCAGTTCTTC

clone_size: .
j_call: TRBJ2-7
d_call: .
v_call: TRBV7-9
cdr3_aa: CASSPYELEQYF
cdr3_nt: TGTGCCAGCAGCCCCTATGAACTCGAGCAGTACTTC

clone_size: .
j_call: TRBJ1-1
d_call: .
v_call: TRBV7-2
cdr3_aa: CASSPIPQAAANTEAFF
cdr3_nt: TGTGCCAGCAGCCCCATCCCCCAGGCGGCAGCGAACACTGAAGCTTTCTTT

clone_size: .
j_call: TRBJ2-5
d_call: .
v_call: TRBV15
cdr3_aa: CATSSENQETQYF
cdr3_nt: TGTGCCACCAGCAGCGAAAACCAAGAGACCCAGTACTTC

clone_size: once
j_call: TRBJ2-7
d_call: .
v_call: TRBV7-8
cdr3_aa: CASSFHGPKEQYF
cdr3_nt: TGTGCCAGCAGCTTTCACGGACCTAAAGAGCAGTACTTC

clone_size: .
j_call: TRBJ2-7
d_call: TRBD1
v_call: TRBV29-1
cdr3_aa: CSVERDSPYEQYF
cdr3_nt: TGCAGCGTCGAACGGGACAGCCCCTACGAGCAGTACTTC

clone_size: .
j_call: TRBJ1-5
d_call: TRBD1
v_call: TRBV7-2
cdr3_aa: CASSSDRESYQPQHF
cdr3_nt: TGTGCCAGCAGCTCTGACAGGGAGTCGTATCAGCCCCAGCATTTT

clone_size: .
j_call: TRBJ2-2
d_call: TRBD2
v_call: TRBV5-4
cdr3_aa: CASSPEVAGVGELFF
cdr3_nt: TGTGCCAGCAGCCCCGAAGTAGCGGGAGTAGGGGAGCTGTTTTTT

clone_size: .
j_call: TRBJ2-1
d_call: .
v_call: TRBV7-9
cdr3_aa: CASSLGGFEQFF
cdr3_nt: TGTGCCAGCAGCTTAGGGGGGTTTGAGCAGTTCTTC

clone_size: .
j_call: TRBJ1-1
d_call: TRBD1
v_call: TRBV27
cdr3_aa: CASSLSGQGSTEAFF
cdr3_nt: TGTGCCAGCAGTCTAAGTGGACAGGGGAGTACTGAAGCTTTCTTT

clone_size: .
j_call: TRBJ2-1
d_call: .
v_call: TRBV29-1
cdr3_aa: CSVGGIPSNEQFF
cdr3_nt: TGCAGCGTTGGGGGGATTCCCTCCAATGAGCAGTTCTTC

clone_size: .
j_call: TRBJ2-2
d_call: .
v_call: TRBV7-9
cdr3_aa: CASSFGSTGELFF
cdr3_nt: TGTGCCAGCAGCTTCGGGAGTACCGGGGAGCTGTTTTTT

clone_size: .
j_call: TRBJ2-7
d_call: TRBD2
v_call: TRBV5-8
cdr3_aa: CASSSTPGTSLDEQYF
cdr3_nt: TGTGCCAGCAGCTCGACTCCCGGGACTAGCCTCGACGAGCAGTACTTC

clone_size: .
j_call: TRBJ2-3
d_call: TRBD2
v_call: TRBV27
cdr3_aa: CASSSIGLAGGPESTDTQYF
cdr3_nt: TGTGCCAGCAGTTCAATAGGACTAGCGGGAGGGCCTGAGAGCACAGATACGCAGTATTTT

clone_size: .
j_call: TRBJ1-2
d_call: .
v_call: TRBV4-1
cdr3_aa: CASSQDGQATNYGYTF
cdr3_nt: TGCGCCAGCAGCCAAGATGGGCAGGCGACTAACTATGGCTACACCTTC

clone_size: .
j_call: TRBJ2-3
d_call: .
v_call: TRBV5-6
cdr3_aa: CASSLYPDTQYF
cdr3_nt: TGTGCCAGCAGCTTGTATCCAGATACGCAGTATTTT

clone_size: .
j_call: TRBJ1-4
d_call: .
v_call: TRBV4-1
cdr3_aa: CASSQDGTGGGDEKLFF
cdr3_nt: TGCGCCAGCAGCCAAGATGGGACGGGAGGAGGGGATGAAAAACTGTTTTTT

clone_size: .
j_call: TRBJ1-5
d_call: .
v_call: TRBV27
cdr3_aa: CASSFVRGNQPQHF
cdr3_nt: TGTGCCAGCAGTTTTGTAAGGGGCAATCAGCCCCAGCATTTT

clone_size: .
j_call: TRBJ2-2
d_call: TRBD1
v_call: TRBV11-2
cdr3_aa: CASSLGQGSGTNTGELFF
cdr3_nt: TGTGCCAGCAGCTTAGGACAGGGATCGGGCACGAACACCGGGGAGCTGTTTTTT

clone_size: .
j_call: TRBJ2-3
d_call: TRBD2
v_call: TRBV2
cdr3_aa: CASSAGTSGTYDTQYF
cdr3_nt: TGTGCCAGCAGTGCTGGGACTAGCGGGACTTACGATACGCAGTATTTT

clone_size: .
j_call: TRBJ2-1
d_call: .
v_call: TRBV29-1
cdr3_aa: CSVIPRTRGVNEQFF
cdr3_nt: TGCAGCGTCATCCCCCGGACCCGAGGTGTCAATGAGCAGTTCTTC

clone_size: .
j_call: TRBJ2-1
d_call: .
v_call: TRBV5-1
cdr3_aa: CASSLDGGLAYNEQFF
cdr3_nt: TGCGCCAGCAGCTTGGACGGGGGTCTAGCCTACAATGAGCAGTTCTTC

clone_size: .
j_call: TRBJ2-3
d_call: .
v_call: TRBV27
cdr3_aa: CASSLSIEGDTQYF
cdr3_nt: TGTGCCAGCAGTTTATCGATTGAGGGAGATACGCAGTATTTT

clone_size: .
j_call: TRBJ1-2
d_call: .
v_call: TRBV19
cdr3_aa: CASGLGFGYTF
cdr3_nt: TGTGCCAGTGGACTTGGGTTTGGCTACACCTTC

clone_size: .
j_call: TRBJ2-7
d_call: .
v_call: TRBV28
cdr3_aa: CASSLPQGQLSYEQYF
cdr3_nt: TGTGCCAGCAGTTTACCGCAGGGCCAACTCTCCTACGAGCAGTACTTC

clone_size: .
j_call: TRBJ2-7
d_call: TRBD2
v_call: TRBV5-5
cdr3_aa: CASSWPGLAAEQYF
cdr3_nt: TGTGCCAGCAGCTGGCCGGGACTAGCGGCCGAGCAGTACTTC

clone_size: .
j_call: TRBJ1-5
d_call: .
v_call: TRBV19
cdr3_aa: CATRDGGISNQPQHF
cdr3_nt: TGTGCCACCAGGGACGGTGGGATTAGCAATCAGCCCCAGCATTTT

clone_size: .
j_call: TRBJ2-7
d_call: TRBD2
v_call: TRBV7-8
cdr3_aa: CASSLWASGTNRAYEQYF
cdr3_nt: TGTGCCAGCAGCTTATGGGCTAGCGGGACTAACCGGGCCTACGAGCAGTACTTC

clone_size: .
j_call: TRBJ2-1
d_call: .
v_call: TRBV7-7
cdr3_aa: CASGRPLGGHNEQFF
cdr3_nt: TGTGCCAGCGGACGCCCTTTGGGGGGCCACAATGAGCAGTTCTTC

clone_size: .
j_call: TRBJ2-3
d_call: .
v_call: TRBV6-5
cdr3_aa: CASSYSITGRGDTQYF
cdr3_nt: TGTGCCAGCAGTTACTCGATTACAGGGAGAGGAGATACGCAGTATTTT

clone_size: .
j_call: TRBJ2-7
d_call: .
v_call: TRBV5-1
cdr3_aa: CASSRQSSYEQYF
cdr3_nt: TGCGCCAGCAGCCGACAGAGCTCCTACGAGCAGTACTTC

clone_size: .
j_call: TRBJ1-5
d_call: TRBD1
v_call: TRBV7-2
cdr3_aa: CASSHATGNQPQHF
cdr3_nt: TGTGCCAGCAGCCATGCGACAGGGAATCAGCCCCAGCATTTT

clone_size: .
j_call: TRBJ1-2
d_call: TRBD1
v_call: TRBV7-9
cdr3_aa: CASSPPTGNYGYTF
cdr3_nt: TGTGCCAGCAGCCCACCGACAGGGAACTATGGCTACACCTTC

clone_size: .
j_call: TRBJ2-1
d_call: TRBD2
v_call: TRBV15
cdr3_aa: CATSTSSGKFYNEQFF
cdr3_nt: TGTGCCACCAGCACCTCTAGCGGGAAGTTTTACAATGAGCAGTTCTTC

clone_size: .
j_call: TRBJ2-2
d_call: TRBD2
v_call: TRBV11-2
cdr3_aa: CASGGLAGFRSGELFF
cdr3_nt: TGTGCCAGCGGAGGACTAGCGGGATTTAGATCCGGGGAGCTGTTTTTT

clone_size: .
j_call: TRBJ1-3
d_call: TRBD1
v_call: TRBV30
cdr3_aa: CAWDGTAGNTIYF
cdr3_nt: TGTGCCTGGGACGGGACAGCAGGAAACACCATATATTTT

clone_size: .
j_call: TRBJ1-1
d_call: .
v_call: TRBV4-1
cdr3_aa: CASRREGRTEAFF
cdr3_nt: TGCGCCAGCAGGCGGGAGGGGAGGACTGAAGCTTTCTTT

clone_size: .
j_call: TRBJ2-7
d_call: .
v_call: TRBV19
cdr3_aa: CASKEWTYSYEQYF
cdr3_nt: TGTGCCAGTAAGGAATGGACATACTCCTACGAGCAGTACTTC

clone_size: once
j_call: TRBJ2-7
d_call: .
v_call: TRBV28
cdr3_aa: CAIMNVEDYEQYF
cdr3_nt: TGTGCCATCATGAACGTGGAAGACTACGAGCAGTACTTC